This T cell receptor beta chain was sequenced for a study of blood T cell repertoires in COVID-19. Turning to the study itself: The United States, Italy and Spain provided the acute and convalescent COVID-19 samples. Nucleic acid was either cDNA or gDNA, and it came from T cells, B-cell-depleted T cells, or PBMCs.

The CDR3 totals 14 residues. Trimming stripped 6 bases from V and 6 bases from J, with 17 bases between. The V gene's germline CDR1 is ENHRY and CDR2 SYGVKD. In the original workflow: Estimated nucleated cell counts came from reference gene primer amplification. The method was immunoSEQ multiplex PCR; TCRdb's version includes in-frame clones alone and lacks a portion of them. That table supplies the V and J calls and clone size; D and trimming were determined from the DNA. The repertoire holds 100,000 to 150,000 clones, 85% seen once, with around 3% in the top ten. The sequenced material came from peripheral blood. The chain employs TRBV10-3 and TRBJ1-1, with D unresolved. This sequence originates from a woman aged 80 or older with COVID-19, enrolled during active disease. In DNA form, the CDR3 reads TGTGCCATCAGAGACGAGGGCGCCGGATCTGAAGCTTTCTTT. Protein product: CAIRDEGAGSEAFF.